This TCR beta chain was found in a study of blood T cells in healthy people across ages (dated by TCRdb to about 2015). General notes on the study: In model experiments, template switching captured about one uniquely barcoded TCR beta cDNA molecule for every two T cells. To track age-related changes in TCR beta repertoire diversity, the study relied on deep sequencing normalized with unique cDNA molecular identifiers. Donors were grouped into four age groups: young (average approximately 16 years), middle-aged (over 35), aged (about 59) and long-lived (about 82). Using the same blood draw, the study looked at two additional independent replicas of 1 million unique cDNA reads for two donors, one aged 18 to 30 and the other aged 80 or older.

Donors were approximately 42 systemically healthy Caucasian individuals from Russia aged roughly 6 to 90 years. Each donor gave 9 to 10 milliliters of peripheral blood, collected into EDTA-treated Vacutainer tubes. Ficoll-Paque density-gradient centrifugation was used to isolate PBMCs, with at least 6.5 million per sample. Total RNA was extracted from PBMCs with Trizol reagent, with at least 6 micrograms obtained per sample. For every donor, flow cytometry on a PBMC aliquot measured the percentage of naive CD45RAhigh/CD27high T cells. Deletion took 7 bases off V and 2 bases off J, with a span of 11 bases between the germline ends. The CDR3 contains 14 residues, cysteine and phenylalanine counted. This entry keeps only the CDR3 DNA: 42 bases, framed from base 1. With regard to this clonotype: Its target antigen remains unknown. No base qualities exist here, and no much larger clone lies one base off it.

Broader findings and caveats from the paper: Because the CMV infection status of the donors was unknown, age-related changes in expanded clonotypes may potentially have been confounded. There was a strong correlation between observed TCR beta diversity and the percentage of naive T cells measured by flow cytometry. As age increased, observed TCR beta diversity per million T cells dropped in a roughly linear way, and a significant reduction was already evident by age 40. Because profiling used bulk unsorted PBMCs, naive and antigen-experienced compartments could not be compared conclusively. Compared with the aged group, the long-lived group had more naive CD4+ T cells, fewer expanded clones and increased TCR diversity, suggesting age selection. Total diversity estimates from one million sequenced T cells were considered lower bounds and underestimates.

The library was produced with 5' RACE. Data came from an Illumina HiSeq 2500. A second PCR of roughly 7 to 12 cycles was performed with a sample-barcoded 5' primer and a J-beta primer mix. A template-switch 5' adaptor carrying 12 random nucleotides introduced a unique molecular identifier onto each TCR beta cDNA molecule. Each sample yielded at least 3 million CDR3-containing paired-end reads. First-strand cDNA synthesis was performed from all RNA using the Mint cDNA synthesis kit, with priming by a TRBC-specific oligonucleotide. After uracil-DNA glycosylase treatment, a first 18-cycle PCR used universal primers M1SS and BC2_uni_R on all cDNA. The published analysis was carried out like this. Normalization of each sample was performed by random selection of 1 million high-quality reads, each carrying a distinct molecular identifier. Instead of being binned into consensus sequences, reads that shared molecular identifiers were thrown out. MiTCR, set to a Q25 quality threshold and the strictest error-elimination algorithm, was used for CDR3 identification, clonotype clustering and error correction. A nonparametric unseen species model using Euler transformation provided a lower-bound estimate of total TCR beta diversity. The raw public data were reprocessed by TCRdb itself: fastp quality trimming at Q25, MiXCR clonotype calling, in-frame beta chains only. All rows with the same CDR3 protein become a single entry with the most common DNA and genes. Here the V and J calls rest on TCRdb's processing, not on the authors' analysis. This sample lists around 780,000 distinct CDR3 sequences; about a quarter were detected once. The top ten constitute over 2.5% of the sample.

These same records also appear under a second study, on T cells of mothers and their children. Taken from the second paper: The donors were nine systemically healthy Caucasian individuals, made up of three mothers and their six children. cDNA synthesis used all of the extracted RNA, with 1.5 ug of RNA in each 15 ul reaction. Sample barcodes and 2-4 random nucleotides were added via the M1S primer in the second PCR. Each mother yielded over 8.5 million TCR beta CDR3 reads and each child some 3 million reads. Thymic selection shapes the output of TCR recombination in a similar way in related and unrelated pairs, and inherited differences have a minor effect. Normalized repertoire overlap was always slightly but never significantly higher in related than unrelated mother-child pairs. With a sensitivity of about 100 clones per million clonotypes, no persistent microchimeric T cell clones were detected. The study used deep NGS to compare TCR beta repertoires of mothers and children, seeking features distinguishing related mother-child pairs from unrelated individuals. The mean age was about 37 +/- 4 years for the mothers and about 10 +/- 4 years for the children. After adapters were ligated using NEBNext reagents, the libraries underwent 100+100 nt paired-end sequencing on an Illumina HiSeq 2000. Mother and child libraries were prepared a month apart and sequenced in separate runs to prevent cross-contamination. Between about 500,000 and 2,300,000 distinct TCR beta clonotypes were identified per donor. Naive TCR beta clonotypes were estimated from low-frequency clonotypes matched to each donor's FACS-determined naive share, without sorting.

Sequencing was carried out using blood. This clonotype was obtained from a boy aged 10-17 years in good health. The rearranged segments are TRBV12-3 or TRBV12-4 and TRBJ1-4; a weak D assignment points to TRBD1 (6 bases agree). DNA sequence: TGTGCCAGCATTAAGGGGGGGACTAATGAAAAACTGTTTTTT. The encoded protein is CASIKGGTNEKLFF.